A single T cell receptor beta chain is shown here with its context. Antigen specificity is unknown. The patients chosen for sequencing had shown expansion of CD8+CD57+ cells (detected by flow cytometry). This specimen comes from a study of CD8+CD57+ T cells in acquired aplastic anemia. Study results and limitations: CD8+ Simpson's diversity showed no significant patient-control difference.

Per the germline V gene, CDR1 is SGHRS and CDR2 is YFSETQ. CDR3 length: 12 residues. Trimming took 7 bases from V and 7 from J, leaving 14 bases between them. According to the study, genomic DNA was the template for TCR beta VDJ and CDR3 profiling. One entry per CDR3 protein results from TCRdb running MiXCR on the reads. This table has approximately 250,000 distinct CDR3 sequences, 65% to 90% appearing once. The gene calls are TRBV5-1 and TRBJ1-2; D uncertain. The sequence derives from a human donor with aplastic anemia. Material for sequencing was sorted CD4+, CD8+, or CD8+CD57+ T cells (not recorded which) from PBMCs. The CDR3 reads CASENLPGGYTF. CDR3 DNA sequence: TGCGCCAGCGAAAATCTGCCAGGTGGCTACACCTTC.